This T cell receptor beta chain was documented in a study of T cells in Graves' hyperthyroidism and ophthalmopathy. Overall study findings and caveats: Peripheral blood also featured most of the thyroid clonotypes expanded above 0.001. The model predicted ophthalmopathy a median around six months before onset.

There are many counts of this clonotype. The target antigen is unknown. Among ophthalmopathy patients, the Clinical Activity Score reached at least 3, the NOSPECS grade reached at least 4, and duration remained under 3 months. Uncontrolled infection, other autoimmune disease, pregnancy or lactation disqualified patients from enrolment. CDR3 length: 15 amino acids. Between the trimmed V and J ends, which lost 1 base and 0 bases, there was a span of 9 bases. In germline, CDR1 is KGHSY, CDR2 FQNENV. It was RNA transcripts that yielded the amplified TCR beta CDR3 regions. An initial round of RT-PCR targeting the TCR CDR3 relied on the HTBI primer set. MiXCR was run by TCRdb on the multiplex PCR reads, yielding one entry per CDR3 protein. The sample holds a few hundred thousand distinct CDR3 sequences, more than 14% seen once.

Sequenced input: blood. This chain joins TRBV16 and TRBJ1-1, with D possibly being TRBD1 (5 bases). This sequence originates from a woman in her twenties or thirties with Graves' ophthalmopathy. The CDR3, as DNA: TGTGCCAGCAGCCAATTAGGGGCTGTGAACACTGAAGCTTTCTTT. It codes for CASSQLGAVNTEAFF. The variable domain in full, completed from reference TRBV16 and TRBJ1-1, reads GEEVAQTPKHLVRGEGQKAKLYCAPIKGHSYVFWYQQVLKNEFKFLISFQNENVFDETGMPKERFSAKCLPNSPCSLEIQATKLEDSAVYFCASSQLGAVNTEAFFGQGTRLTVV.